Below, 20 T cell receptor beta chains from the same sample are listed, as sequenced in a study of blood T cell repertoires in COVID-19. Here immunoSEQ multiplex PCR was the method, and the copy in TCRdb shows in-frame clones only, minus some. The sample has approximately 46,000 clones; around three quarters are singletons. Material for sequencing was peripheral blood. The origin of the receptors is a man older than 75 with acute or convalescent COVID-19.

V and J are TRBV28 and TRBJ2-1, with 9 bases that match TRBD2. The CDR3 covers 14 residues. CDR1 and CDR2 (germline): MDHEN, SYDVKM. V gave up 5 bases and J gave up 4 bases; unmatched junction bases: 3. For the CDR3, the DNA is TGTGCCAGCAGTCTGGGACTAGCTTACAATGAGCAGTTCTTC. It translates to CASSLGLAYNEQFF.

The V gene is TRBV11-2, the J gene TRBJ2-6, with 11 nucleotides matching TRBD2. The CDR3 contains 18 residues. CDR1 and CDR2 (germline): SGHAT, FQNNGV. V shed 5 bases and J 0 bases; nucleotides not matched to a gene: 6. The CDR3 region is CASSRGLAALSGANVLTF. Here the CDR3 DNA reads TGTGCCAGCAGCCGGGGACTAGCGGCCCTCTCTGGGGCCAACGTCCTGACTTTC. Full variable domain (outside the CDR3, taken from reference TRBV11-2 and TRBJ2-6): EAGVAQSPRYKIIEKRQSVAFWCNPISGHATLYWYQQILGQGPKLLIQFQNNGVVDDSQLPKDRFSAERLKGVDSTLKIQPAKLEDSAVYLCASSRGLAALSGANVLTFGAGSRLTVL.

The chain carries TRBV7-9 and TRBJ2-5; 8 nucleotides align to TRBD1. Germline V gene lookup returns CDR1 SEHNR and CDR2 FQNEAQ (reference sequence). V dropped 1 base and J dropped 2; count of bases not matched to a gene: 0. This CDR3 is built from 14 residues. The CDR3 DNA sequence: TGTGCCAGCAGCTTAGGACAGGGGCAAGAGACCCAGTACTTC. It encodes CASSLGQGQETQYF.

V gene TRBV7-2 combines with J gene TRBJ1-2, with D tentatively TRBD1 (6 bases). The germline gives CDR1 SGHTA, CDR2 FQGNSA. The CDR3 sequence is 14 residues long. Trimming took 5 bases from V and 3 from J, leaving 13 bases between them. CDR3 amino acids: CASSTWEGDYGYTF. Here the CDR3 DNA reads TGTGCCAGCAGCACCTGGGAGGGGGACTATGGCTACACCTTC.

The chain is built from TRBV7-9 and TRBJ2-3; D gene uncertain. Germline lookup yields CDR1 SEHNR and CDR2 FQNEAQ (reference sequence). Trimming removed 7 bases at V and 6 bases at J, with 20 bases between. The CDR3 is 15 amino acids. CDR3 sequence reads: CASTPSGFPGDTQYF. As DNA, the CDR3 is TGTGCCAGCACCCCTTCCGGGTTCCCTGGGGATACGCAGTATTTT. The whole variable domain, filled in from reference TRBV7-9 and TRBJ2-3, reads DTGVSQNPRHKITKRGQNVTFRCDPISEHNRLYWYRQTLGQGPEFLTYFQNEAQLEKSRLLSDRFSAERPKGSFSTLEIQRTEQGDSAMYLCASTPSGFPGDTQYFGPGTRLTVL.

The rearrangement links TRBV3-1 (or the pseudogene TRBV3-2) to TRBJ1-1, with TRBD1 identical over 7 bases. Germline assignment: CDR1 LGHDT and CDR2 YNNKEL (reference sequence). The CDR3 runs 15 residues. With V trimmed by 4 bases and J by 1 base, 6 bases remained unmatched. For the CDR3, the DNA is TGTGCCAGCAGCCTCTACCGACAGGGGAACACTGAAGCTTTCTTT. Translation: CASSLYRQGNTEAFF.

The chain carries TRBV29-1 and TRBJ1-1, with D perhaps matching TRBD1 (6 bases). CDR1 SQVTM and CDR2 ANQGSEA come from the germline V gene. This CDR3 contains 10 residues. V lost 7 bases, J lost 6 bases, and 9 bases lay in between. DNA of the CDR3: TGCAGCGCACGACAGGCTGAAGCTTTCTTT. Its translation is CSARQAEAFF. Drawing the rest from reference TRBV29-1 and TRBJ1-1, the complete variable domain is SAVISQKPSRDICQRGTSLTIQCQVDSQVTMMFWYRQQPGQSLTLIATANQGSEATYESGFVIDKFPISRPNLTFSTLTVSNMSPEDSSIYLCSARQAEAFFGQGTRLTVV.

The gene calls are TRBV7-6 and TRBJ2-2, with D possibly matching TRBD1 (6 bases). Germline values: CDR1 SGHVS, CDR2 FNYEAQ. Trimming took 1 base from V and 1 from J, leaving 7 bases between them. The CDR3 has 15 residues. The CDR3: CASSLGTVNTGELFF. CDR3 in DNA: TGTGCCAGCAGCTTAGGGACAGTGAACACCGGGGAGCTGTTTTTT.

The DNA of the CDR3 is TGCAGTGCTTGGCGGGAGACCCAGTACTTC. Its protein product is CSAWRETQYF. V is TRBV20-1 and J is TRBJ2-5; no firm D call. V lost 5 bases and J 5 bases, leaving 6 bases between the germline ends. The CDR3 runs 10 residues. CDR1 and CDR2 (germline): DFQATT, SNEGSKA (reference sequence).

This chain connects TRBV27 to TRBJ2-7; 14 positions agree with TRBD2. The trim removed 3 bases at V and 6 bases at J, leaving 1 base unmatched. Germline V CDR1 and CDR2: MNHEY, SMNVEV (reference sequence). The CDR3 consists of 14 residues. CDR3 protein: CASSLGLAGAEQYF. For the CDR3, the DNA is TGTGCCAGCAGTTTGGGACTAGCGGGAGCCGAGCAGTACTTC.

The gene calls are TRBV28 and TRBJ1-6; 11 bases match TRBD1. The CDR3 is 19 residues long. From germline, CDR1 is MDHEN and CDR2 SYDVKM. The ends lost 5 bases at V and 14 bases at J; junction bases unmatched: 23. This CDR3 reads CASSPPNLLPGTGGSTLHF. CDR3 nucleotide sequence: TGTGCCAGCAGTCCCCCCAACTTATTACCGGGGACAGGGGGTTCGACCCTCCACTTT.

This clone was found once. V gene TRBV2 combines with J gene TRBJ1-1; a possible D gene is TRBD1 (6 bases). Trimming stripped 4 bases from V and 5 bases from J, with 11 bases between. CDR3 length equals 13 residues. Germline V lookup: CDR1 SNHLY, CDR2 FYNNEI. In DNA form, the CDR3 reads TGTGCCAGCAGTGGACTAAGGGGGACTGAAGCTTTCTTT. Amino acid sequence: CASSGLRGTEAFF.

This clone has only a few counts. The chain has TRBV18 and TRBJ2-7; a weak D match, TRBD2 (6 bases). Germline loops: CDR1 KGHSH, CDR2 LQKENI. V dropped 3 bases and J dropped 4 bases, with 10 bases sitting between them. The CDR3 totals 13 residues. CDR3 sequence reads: CASSPIRGYEQYF. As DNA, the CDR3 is TGTGCCAGCTCACCGATCCGGGGGTACGAGCAGTACTTC.

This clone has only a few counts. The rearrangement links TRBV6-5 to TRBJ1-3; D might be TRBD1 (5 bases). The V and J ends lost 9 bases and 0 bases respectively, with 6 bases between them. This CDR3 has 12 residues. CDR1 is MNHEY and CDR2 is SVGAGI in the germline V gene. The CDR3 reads CASQGSGNTIYF. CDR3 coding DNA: TGTGCCAGTCAGGGCTCTGGAAACACCATATATTTT.

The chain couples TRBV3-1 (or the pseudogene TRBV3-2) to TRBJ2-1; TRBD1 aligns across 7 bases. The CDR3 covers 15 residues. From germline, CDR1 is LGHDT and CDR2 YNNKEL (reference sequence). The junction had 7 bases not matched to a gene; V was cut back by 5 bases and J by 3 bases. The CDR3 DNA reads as TGTGCCAGCAGCTTCGACAGGGCCCTCTACAATGAGCAGTTCTTC. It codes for CASSFDRALYNEQFF.

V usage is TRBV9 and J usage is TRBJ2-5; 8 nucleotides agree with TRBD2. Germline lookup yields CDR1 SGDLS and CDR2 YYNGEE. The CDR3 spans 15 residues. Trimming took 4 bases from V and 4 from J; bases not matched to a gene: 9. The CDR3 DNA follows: TGTGCCAGCAGCTCAAGCGGGACTAGGGGAGAGACCCAGTACTTC. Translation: CASSSSGTRGETQYF.

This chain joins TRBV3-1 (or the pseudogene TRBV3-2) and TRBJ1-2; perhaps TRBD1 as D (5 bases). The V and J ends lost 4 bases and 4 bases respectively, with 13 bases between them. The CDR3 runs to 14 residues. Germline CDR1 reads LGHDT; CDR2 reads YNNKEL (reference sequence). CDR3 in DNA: TGTGCCAGCAGCCGTCCGGGGGGGATCTATGGCTACACCTTC. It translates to CASSRPGGIYGYTF.

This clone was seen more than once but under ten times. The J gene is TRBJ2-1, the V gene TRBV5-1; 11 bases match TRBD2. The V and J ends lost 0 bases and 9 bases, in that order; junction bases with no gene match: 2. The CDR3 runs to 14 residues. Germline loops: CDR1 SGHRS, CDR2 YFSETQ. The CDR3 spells CASSLDGTSGEQFF. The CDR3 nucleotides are TGCGCCAGCAGCTTGGATGGGACTAGCGGTGAGCAGTTCTTC.

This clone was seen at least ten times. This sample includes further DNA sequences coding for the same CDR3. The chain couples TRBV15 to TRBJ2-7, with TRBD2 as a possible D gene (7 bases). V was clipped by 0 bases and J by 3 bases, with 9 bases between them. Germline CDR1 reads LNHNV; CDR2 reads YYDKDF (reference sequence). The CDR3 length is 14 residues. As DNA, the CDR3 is TGTGCCACCAGCAGAGAGAGGGGGGGCTACGAGCAGTACTTC. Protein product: CATSRERGGYEQYF. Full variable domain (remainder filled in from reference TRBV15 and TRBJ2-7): DAMVIQNPRYQVTQFGKPVTLSCSQTLNHNVMYWYQQKSSQAPKLLFHYYDKDFNNEADTPDNFQSRRPNTSFCFLDIRSPGLGDTAMYLCATSRERGGYEQYFGPGTRLTVT.

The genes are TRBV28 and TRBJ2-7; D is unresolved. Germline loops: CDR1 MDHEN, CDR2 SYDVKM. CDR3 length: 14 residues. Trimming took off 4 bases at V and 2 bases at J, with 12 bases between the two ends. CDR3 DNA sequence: TGTGCCAGCAGTTCAGTCTTGGAGACCTACGAGCAGTACTTC. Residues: CASSSVLETYEQYF.